The 13 T cell receptor beta chains reported below all come from one sample, sequenced in a study of blood T cell repertoires in COVID-19. Profiled with immunoSEQ multiplex PCR; TCRdb holds only in-frame clones, not every one. The data contain roughly 27,000 clones, 77% of them singletons. Sequencing was carried out using peripheral blood. These receptors originate from a man at least 80 years old with active or convalescent COVID-19.

The genes are TRBV6-5 and TRBJ2-1, with 8 bases lining up with TRBD2. Germline values: CDR1 MNHEY, CDR2 SVGAGI. V gave up 7 bases and J gave up 7 bases; unmatched junction bases: 9. The CDR3 covers 14 residues. CDR3 residues: CASTSGGTGNEQFF. The CDR3 DNA is TGTGCCAGCACCTCGGGGGGGACGGGGAATGAGCAGTTCTTC.

The chain links TRBV24-1 to TRBJ2-5, with 7 positions matching TRBD1. Per the germline V gene, CDR1 is KGHDR and CDR2 is SFDVKD. The CDR3 runs 14 residues. V lost 7 bases and J lost 5; bases outside the gene matches: 9. CDR3 region: CATRKTGEPETQYF. As DNA, the CDR3 is TGTGCCACCAGAAAAACAGGGGAGCCCGAGACCCAGTACTTC.

V is TRBV9 and J is TRBJ2-3, with 9 bases that match TRBD2. V lost 4 bases and J lost 4; bases outside the gene matches: 7. Germline V gene lookup returns CDR1 SGDLS and CDR2 YYNGEE. There are 15 residues in the CDR3. CDR3 loop: CASSHSGSGSDTQYF. CDR3 coding DNA: TGTGCCAGCAGCCATAGCGGGAGCGGCTCAGATACGCAGTATTTT.

This clone was seen more than once but under ten times. This chain connects TRBV24-1 to TRBJ2-1; a weak D match, TRBD2 (6 bases). Per germline, CDR1 KGHDR and CDR2 SFDVKD. The CDR3 contains 13 residues. Trimming stripped 9 bases from V and 1 base from J, with 9 bases between. Here the CDR3 reads CATAGGSYNEQFF. The CDR3 nucleotides read TGTGCCACCGCCGGAGGGTCCTACAATGAGCAGTTCTTC.

V is TRBV7-3 and J is TRBJ1-6; no definite D call. The CDR3 extends over 15 amino acids. V was cut by 0 bases and J by 8 bases, with 11 bases left in between. CDR1 and CDR2 from the germline V gene are SGHTA and FQGTGA. The CDR3 region has the DNA TGTGCCAGCAGCTTAACGCCCCAGGAAGATTCACCCCTCCACTTT. Its translation is CASSLTPQEDSPLHF.

This chain connects TRBV20-1 to TRBJ2-5, with 9 bases lining up with TRBD2. Germline trimming cut 3 bases from V and 5 bases from J; bases unmatched to any gene: 10. The germline V gene encodes CDR1 DFQATT and CDR2 SNEGSKA (reference sequence). The CDR3 has 15 residues. DNA of the CDR3: TGCAGTGCTAGTTCCCAGCGGGGGGTAGGGGAGACCCAGTACTTC. Translating gives CSASSQRGVGETQYF.

The CDR3 DNA is TGTGCCAGCAGACCGGACAGGGGATGGGCTTTCTTT. Amino acid sequence: CASRPDRGWAFF. The genes are TRBV2 and TRBJ1-1, with TRBD1 matching over 9 bases. With 6 bases clipped from V and 11 bases from J, the junction kept 7 bases outside the gene matches. CDR3 length equals 12 residues. Germline-derived CDR1 and CDR2 are SNHLY and FYNNEI.

The sample holds one count of this clone. The chain combines TRBV7-9 with TRBJ1-1; TRBD1 is a possible D gene (5 bases). The germline CDR1 and CDR2 sequences are SEHNR and FQNEAQ (reference sequence). V lost 5 bases to trimming and J lost 1 base, with 14 bases between them. This CDR3 has 15 amino acids. The CDR3 sequence is CASSPRQHKNTEAFF. DNA of the CDR3: TGTGCCAGCAGCCCCCGACAGCACAAGAACACTGAAGCTTTCTTT.

V and J are TRBV20-1 and TRBJ2-5; a possible D gene is TRBD1 (6 bases). The germline CDR1 and CDR2 sequences are DFQATT and SNEGSKA (reference sequence). The CDR3 totals 15 residues. The V gene lost 3 bases and the J gene lost 5 bases, with 19 bases spanning the gap. The CDR3 region is CSASPGVGTRETQYF. For the CDR3, the DNA is TGCAGTGCTAGTCCAGGGGTGGGAACGAGGGAGACCCAGTACTTC.

The chain uses TRBV5-1 and TRBJ1-2; 7 positions match TRBD1. The CDR3 is 13 amino acids. The V and J ends lost 5 bases and 6 bases, in that order; junction bases with no gene match: 7. The germline gives CDR1 SGHRS, CDR2 YFSETQ. CDR3 DNA sequence: TGCGCCAGCAGACCAGACAGGGCCAATGGCTACACCTTC. It encodes CASRPDRANGYTF. The whole variable domain, remainder taken from reference TRBV5-1 and TRBJ1-2, is KAGVTQTPRYLIKTRGQQVTLSCSPISGHRSVSWYQQTPGQGLQFLFEYFSETQRNKGNFPGRFSGRQFSNSRSEMNVSTLELGDSALYLCASRPDRANGYTFGSGTRLTVV.

The chain carries TRBV27 and TRBJ1-2; 7 bases line up with TRBD1. Germline V CDR1 and CDR2: MNHEY, SMNVEV (reference sequence). J gave up 4 bases and V 6 bases, and 5 bases lay outside the gene matches. This CDR3 contains 13 residues. CDR3 in DNA: TGTGCCAGCAGACCTAGGACAGGCTATGGCTACACCTTC. Protein product: CASRPRTGYGYTF.

Only a few counts were recorded for this clone. This chain connects TRBV12-3 or TRBV12-4 to TRBJ2-1; perhaps TRBD1 as D (5 bases). The CDR3 consists of 13 residues. V was trimmed by 5 bases and J by 4 bases, leaving 9 bases between them. In nucleotides, the CDR3 is TGTGCCAGCAGTCCACAGGCATACAATGAGCAGTTCTTC. Translating gives CASSPQAYNEQFF.

This clone occurred once. The chain carries TRBV6-6 and TRBJ2-2; 10 bases line up with TRBD2. The CDR3 runs 15 residues. Germline CDR1 is MNHNY and CDR2 is SVGAGI (reference sequence). The trim removed 4 bases at V and 4 bases at J, leaving 3 bases unmatched. CDR3 DNA sequence: TGTGCCAGCAGTTCGGGACTAGCGAGCACCGGGGAGCTGTTTTTT. Protein product: CASSSGLASTGELFF.